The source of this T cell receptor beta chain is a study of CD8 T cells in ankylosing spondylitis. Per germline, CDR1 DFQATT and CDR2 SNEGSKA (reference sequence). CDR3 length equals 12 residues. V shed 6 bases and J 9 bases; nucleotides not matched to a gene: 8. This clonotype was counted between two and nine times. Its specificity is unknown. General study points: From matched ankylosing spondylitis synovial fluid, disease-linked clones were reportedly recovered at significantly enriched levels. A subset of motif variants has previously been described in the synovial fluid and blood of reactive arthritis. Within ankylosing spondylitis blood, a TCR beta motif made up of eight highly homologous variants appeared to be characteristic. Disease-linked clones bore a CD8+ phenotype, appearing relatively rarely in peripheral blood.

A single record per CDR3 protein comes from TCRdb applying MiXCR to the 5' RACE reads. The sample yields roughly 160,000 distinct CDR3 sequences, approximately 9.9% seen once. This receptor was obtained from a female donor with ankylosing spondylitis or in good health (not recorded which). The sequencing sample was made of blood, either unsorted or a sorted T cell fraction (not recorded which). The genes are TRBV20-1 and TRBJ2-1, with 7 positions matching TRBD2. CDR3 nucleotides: TGCAGTGCAACCGGGACTATCAGTGAGCAGTTCTTC. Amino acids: CSATGTISEQFF.